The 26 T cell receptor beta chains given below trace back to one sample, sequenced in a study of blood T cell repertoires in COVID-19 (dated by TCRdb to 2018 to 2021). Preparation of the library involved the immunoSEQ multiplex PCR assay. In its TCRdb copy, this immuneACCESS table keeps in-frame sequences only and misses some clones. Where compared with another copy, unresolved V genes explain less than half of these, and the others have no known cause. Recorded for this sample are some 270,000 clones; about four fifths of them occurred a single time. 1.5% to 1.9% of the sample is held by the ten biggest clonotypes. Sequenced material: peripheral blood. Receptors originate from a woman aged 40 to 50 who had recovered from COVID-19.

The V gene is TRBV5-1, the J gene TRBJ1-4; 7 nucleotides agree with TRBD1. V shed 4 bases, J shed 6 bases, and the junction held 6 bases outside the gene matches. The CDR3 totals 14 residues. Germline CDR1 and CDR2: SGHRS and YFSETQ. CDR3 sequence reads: CASSGGTEDEKLFF. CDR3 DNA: TGCGCCAGCAGCGGGGGGACAGAGGATGAAAAACTGTTTTTT.

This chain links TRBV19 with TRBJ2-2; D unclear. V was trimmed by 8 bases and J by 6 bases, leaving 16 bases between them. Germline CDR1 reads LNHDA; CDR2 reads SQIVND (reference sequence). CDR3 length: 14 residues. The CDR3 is CASQLDRRSGELFF. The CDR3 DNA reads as TGTGCCAGTCAGCTCGACCGGCGGTCCGGGGAGCTGTTTTTT.

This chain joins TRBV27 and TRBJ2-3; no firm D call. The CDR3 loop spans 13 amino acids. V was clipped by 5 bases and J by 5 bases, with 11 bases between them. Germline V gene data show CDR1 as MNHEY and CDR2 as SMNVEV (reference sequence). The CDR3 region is CASSITKRDTQYF. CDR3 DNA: TGTGCCAGCAGTATAACGAAGAGAGATACGCAGTATTTT.

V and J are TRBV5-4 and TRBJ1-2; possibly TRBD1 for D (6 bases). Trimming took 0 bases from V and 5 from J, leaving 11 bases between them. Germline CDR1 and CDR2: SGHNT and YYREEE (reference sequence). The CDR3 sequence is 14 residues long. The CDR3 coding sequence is TGTGCCAGCAGCTTGGACAGGGAGGGATATGGCTACACCTTC. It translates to CASSLDREGYGYTF. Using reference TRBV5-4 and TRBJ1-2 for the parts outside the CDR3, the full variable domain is ETGVTQSPTHLIKTRGQQVTLRCSSQSGHNTVSWYQQALGQGPQFIFQYYREEENGRGNFPPRFSGLQFPNYSSELNVNALELDDSALYLCASSLDREGYGYTFGSGTRLTVV.

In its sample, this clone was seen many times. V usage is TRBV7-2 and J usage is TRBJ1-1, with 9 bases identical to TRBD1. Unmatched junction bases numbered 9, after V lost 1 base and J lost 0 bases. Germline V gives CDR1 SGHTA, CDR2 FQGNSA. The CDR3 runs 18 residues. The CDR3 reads CASSLGPGQGRMNTEAFF. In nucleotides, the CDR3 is TGTGCCAGCAGCTTAGGACCGGGACAGGGAAGGATGAACACTGAAGCTTTCTTT.

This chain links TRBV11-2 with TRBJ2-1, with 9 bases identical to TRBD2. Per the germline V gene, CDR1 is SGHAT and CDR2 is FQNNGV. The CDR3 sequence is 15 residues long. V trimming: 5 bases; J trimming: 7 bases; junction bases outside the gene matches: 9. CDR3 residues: CASSLSGGTWNEQFF. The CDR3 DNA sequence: TGTGCCAGCAGCCTCAGCGGGGGGACCTGGAATGAGCAGTTCTTC.

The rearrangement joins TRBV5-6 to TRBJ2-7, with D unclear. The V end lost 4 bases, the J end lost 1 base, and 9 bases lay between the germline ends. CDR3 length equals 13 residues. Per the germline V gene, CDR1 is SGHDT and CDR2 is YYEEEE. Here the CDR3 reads CASSIDGSYEQYF. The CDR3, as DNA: TGTGCCAGCAGCATCGACGGGTCCTACGAGCAGTACTTC.

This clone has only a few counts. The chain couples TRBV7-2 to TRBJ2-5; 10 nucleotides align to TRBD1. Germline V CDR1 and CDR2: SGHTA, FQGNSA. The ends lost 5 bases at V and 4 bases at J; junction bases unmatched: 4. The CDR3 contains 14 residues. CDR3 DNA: TGTGCCAGCAGCCCCGACAGGGGGCGAGAGACCCAGTACTTC. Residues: CASSPDRGRETQYF.

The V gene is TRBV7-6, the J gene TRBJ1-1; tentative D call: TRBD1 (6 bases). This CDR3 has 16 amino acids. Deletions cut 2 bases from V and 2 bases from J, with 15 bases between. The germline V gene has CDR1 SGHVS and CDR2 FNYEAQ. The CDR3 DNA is TGTGCCAGCAGCTTATTTTCCGGGACAACAAACACTGAAGCTTTCTTT. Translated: CASSLFSGTTNTEAFF.

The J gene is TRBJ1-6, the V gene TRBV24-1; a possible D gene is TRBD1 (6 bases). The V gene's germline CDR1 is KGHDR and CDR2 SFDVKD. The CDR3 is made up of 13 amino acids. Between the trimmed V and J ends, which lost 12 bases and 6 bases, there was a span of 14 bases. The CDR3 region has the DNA TGTGCCGCCCAGGGGAGTCGTAATTCACCCCTCCACTTT. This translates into CAAQGSRNSPLHF.

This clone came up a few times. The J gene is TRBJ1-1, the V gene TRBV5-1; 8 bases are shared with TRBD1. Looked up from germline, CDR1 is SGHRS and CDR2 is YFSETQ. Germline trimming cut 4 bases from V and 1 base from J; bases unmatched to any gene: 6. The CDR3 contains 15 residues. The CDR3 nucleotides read TGCGCCAGCAGCCCGGGACAGGAGGAGAACACTGAAGCTTTCTTT. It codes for CASSPGQEENTEAFF.

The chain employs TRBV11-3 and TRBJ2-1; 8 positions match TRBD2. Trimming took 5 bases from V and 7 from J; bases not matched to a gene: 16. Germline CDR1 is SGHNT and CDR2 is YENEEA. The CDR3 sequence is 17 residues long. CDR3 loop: CASSPRRPGGSGNEQFF. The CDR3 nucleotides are TGTGCCAGCAGCCCGAGACGCCCGGGGGGGTCTGGGAATGAGCAGTTCTTC.

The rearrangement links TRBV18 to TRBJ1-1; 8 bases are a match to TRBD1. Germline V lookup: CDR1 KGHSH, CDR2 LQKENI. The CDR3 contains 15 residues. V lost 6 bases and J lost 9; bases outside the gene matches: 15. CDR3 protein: CASSTPPGTGTKAFF. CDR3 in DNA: TGTGCCAGCTCGACTCCGCCAGGGACAGGAACAAAAGCTTTCTTT.

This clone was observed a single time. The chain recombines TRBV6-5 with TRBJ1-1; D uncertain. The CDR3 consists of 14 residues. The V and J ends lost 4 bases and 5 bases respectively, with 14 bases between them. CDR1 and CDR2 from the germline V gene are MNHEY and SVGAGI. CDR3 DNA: TGTGCCAGCAGTTCGGTCCGCCCGGGGACTGAAGCTTTCTTT. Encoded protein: CASSSVRPGTEAFF.

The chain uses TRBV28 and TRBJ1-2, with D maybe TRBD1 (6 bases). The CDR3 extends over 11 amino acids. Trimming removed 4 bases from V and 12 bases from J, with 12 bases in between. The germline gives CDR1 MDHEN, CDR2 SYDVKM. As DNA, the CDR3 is TGTGCCAGCAGTTGGGGGGGGCTGAACACCTTC. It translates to CASSWGGLNTF.

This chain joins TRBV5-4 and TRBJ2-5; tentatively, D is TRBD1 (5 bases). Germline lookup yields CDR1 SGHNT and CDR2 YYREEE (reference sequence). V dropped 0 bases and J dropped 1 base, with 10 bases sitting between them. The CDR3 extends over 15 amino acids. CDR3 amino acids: CASSLALGPQETQYF. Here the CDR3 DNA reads TGTGCCAGCAGCTTGGCATTGGGGCCCCAAGAGACCCAGTACTTC.

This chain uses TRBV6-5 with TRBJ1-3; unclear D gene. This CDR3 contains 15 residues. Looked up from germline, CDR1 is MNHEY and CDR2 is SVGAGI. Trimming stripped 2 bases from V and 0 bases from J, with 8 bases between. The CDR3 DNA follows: TGTGCCAGCAGTTACGGGAGGAACTCTGGAAACACCATATATTTT. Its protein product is CASSYGRNSGNTIYF.

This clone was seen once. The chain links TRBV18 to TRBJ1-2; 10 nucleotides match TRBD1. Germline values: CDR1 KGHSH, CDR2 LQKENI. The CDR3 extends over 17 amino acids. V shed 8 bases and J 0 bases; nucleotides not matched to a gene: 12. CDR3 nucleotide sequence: TGTGCCAGCCAACGGGGACAGGGGATCGCCACTAACTATGGCTACACCTTC. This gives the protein CASQRGQGIATNYGYTF.

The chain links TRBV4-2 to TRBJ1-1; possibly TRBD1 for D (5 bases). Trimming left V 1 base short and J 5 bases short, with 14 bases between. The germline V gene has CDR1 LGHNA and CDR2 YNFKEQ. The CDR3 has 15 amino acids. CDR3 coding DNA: TGTGCCAGCAGCCAAGTTGGGCAGGGAGGAACTGAAGCTTTCTTT. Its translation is CASSQVGQGGTEAFF.

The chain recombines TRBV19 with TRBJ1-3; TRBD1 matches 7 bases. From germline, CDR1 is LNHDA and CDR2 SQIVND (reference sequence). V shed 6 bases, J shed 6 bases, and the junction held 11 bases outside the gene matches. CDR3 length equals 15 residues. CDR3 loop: CASRRGQTQENTIYF. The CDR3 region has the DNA TGTGCCAGTAGACGGGGACAGACCCAGGAAAACACCATATATTTT.

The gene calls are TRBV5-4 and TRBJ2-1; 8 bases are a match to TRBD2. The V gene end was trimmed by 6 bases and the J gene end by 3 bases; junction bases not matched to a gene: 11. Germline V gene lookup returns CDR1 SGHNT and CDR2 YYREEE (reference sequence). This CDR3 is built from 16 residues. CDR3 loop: CASTSDSGGSYNEQFF. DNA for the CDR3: TGTGCCAGCACCTCGGACAGCGGGGGAAGCTACAATGAGCAGTTCTTC.

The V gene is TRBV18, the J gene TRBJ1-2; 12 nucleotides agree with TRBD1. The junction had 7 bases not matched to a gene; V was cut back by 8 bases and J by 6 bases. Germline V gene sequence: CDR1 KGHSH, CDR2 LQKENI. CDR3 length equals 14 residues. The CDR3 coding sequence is TGTGCCAGCACACTTGGGACAGGGGGCGATGGCTACACCTTC. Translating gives CASTLGTGGDGYTF.

In DNA, the CDR3 is TGTGCCAGCAGTTCTGACAGGCGGTATGAAAAACTGTTTTTT. It specifies CASSSDRRYEKLFF. This rearrangement joins TRBV27 to TRBJ1-4, with D possibly TRBD1 on 6 matching bases. From germline, CDR1 is MNHEY and CDR2 SMNVEV (reference sequence). V lost 4 bases to trimming and J lost 6 bases, with 12 bases between them. CDR3 length equals 14 residues. Based on the CDR3 plus reference TRBV27 and TRBJ1-4, the full variable domain is EAQVTQNPRYLITVTGKKLTVTCSQNMNHEYMSWYRQDPGLGLRQIYYSMNVEVTDKGDVPEGYKVSRKEKRNFPLILESPSPNQTSLYFCASSSDRRYEKLFFGSGTQLSVL.

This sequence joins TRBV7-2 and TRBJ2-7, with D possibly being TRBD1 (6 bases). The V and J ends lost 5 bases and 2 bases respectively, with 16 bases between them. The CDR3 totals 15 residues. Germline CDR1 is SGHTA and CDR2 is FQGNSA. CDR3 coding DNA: TGTGCCAGCAGCCTTACGGACAGCCCGGCCTACGAGCAGTACTTC. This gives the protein CASSLTDSPAYEQYF.

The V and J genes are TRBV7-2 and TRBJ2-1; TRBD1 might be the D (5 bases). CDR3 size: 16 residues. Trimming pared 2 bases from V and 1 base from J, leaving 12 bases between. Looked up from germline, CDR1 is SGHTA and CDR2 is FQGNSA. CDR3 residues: CASSLSGASSYNEQFF. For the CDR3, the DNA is TGTGCCAGCAGCTTAAGTGGGGCCTCGTCCTACAATGAGCAGTTCTTC.

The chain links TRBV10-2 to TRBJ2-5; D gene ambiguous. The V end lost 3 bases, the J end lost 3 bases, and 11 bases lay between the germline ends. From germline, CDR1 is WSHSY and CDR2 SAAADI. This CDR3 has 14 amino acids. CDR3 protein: CASSDSVAKETQYF. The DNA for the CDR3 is TGCGCCAGCAGTGACTCGGTCGCGAAAGAGACCCAGTACTTC.